The table lists the clone carrying this T cell receptor beta chain with many counts. Its antigen is currently unknown. Separate cDNA molecules received unique molecular identifiers, which the library attached to them. In the original analysis: Samples held a median of roughly 100,000 TCRs, range about 20,000–690,600. TCRdb ran MiXCR on the RACE reads and lists one entry per CDR3 protein. The authors' filters were not applied to this entry. Altogether roughly 48,000 distinct CDR3 sequences are present, almost 4.5% being singletons, with the ten largest covering around 5.5%. Time point defined: healthy volunteer bleed at 2 weeks. Unfractionated whole blood served as the source for total RNA extraction. This CDR3 spans 16 amino acids. Germline CDR1 and CDR2: SGHRS and YFSETQ. Losses at the gene ends were 4 bases for V and 6 bases for J; bases not matched to a gene: 9. This sample stems from a study of human T cells and chemical hapten exposure.

Study results and caveats: Among TCRs, those above 1 in 1000 frequency were unaffected by DPC sensitization.

The specimen was whole blood. The V gene is TRBV5-1, the J gene TRBJ1-4; TRBD1 matches 10 bases. This sequence was found in a human donor in good health. Some clones in this sample may be carry-over from other donors' samples. Written as DNA, the CDR3 is TGCGCCAGCAGCCCTGGAGGACAGGGGGGTCATGAAAAACTGTTTTTT. It codes for CASSPGGQGGHEKLFF.